This T cell receptor (beta chain) was sequenced for a study of blood T cell repertoires in COVID-19. The CDR3 is 14 amino acids. V lost 1 base to trimming and J lost 2 bases, with 9 bases between them. In germline, CDR1 is GTSNPN, CDR2 SVGIG (reference sequence). Sequencing was performed with immunoSEQ multiplex PCR; in TCRdb, only in-frame clones are kept and a portion is missing. The sample holds approximately 160,000 clones, 80% to 90% seen once. Recruits, aged about 18 to 89 years, lived in under 25 US areas. Cohorts were based on clinical histories the participants reported. V and J are TRBV30 and TRBJ2-1; D perhaps matches TRBD1 (6 bases). This clonotype was sampled from a man in his fifties who had recovered from COVID-19. The sequencing input was PBMCs or T cells enriched from blood (not recorded which). The CDR3 reads CAWSGQVPYNEQFF. In DNA, the CDR3 is TGTGCCTGGAGTGGACAGGTCCCCTACAATGAGCAGTTCTTC.